This TCR beta chain was obtained from a study of T-cell memory formation after mild COVID-19. Overall study context: Among the donors, TCR clusters were largely specific to each donor.

TCRdb reprocessed the 5' RACE reads with MiXCR, giving one entry per CDR3 protein. Of around 340,000 distinct CDR3 sequences detected, around 15% appear once; the ten largest clones hold about 20%. Germline lookup yields CDR1 MNHEY and CDR2 SVGEGT. The germline V and J ends were trimmed by 5 bases and 5 bases, with 14 bases remaining between them. This CDR3 spans 14 amino acids. General observations from the study: That cross-reactive memory joined was suggested by some responding clones appearing in pre-infection memory. Clones shrinking between day 15 and 85 showed a balanced CD4/CD8 split, and those that grew later tilted toward CD4+. Clones which contracted sat mainly in CM and EM if CD4+, and in EMRA if CD8+.

About this clonotype: What it recognizes is unknown.

This TCR derives from a man in his late teens or twenties who had mild COVID-19 (a few samples of this study predate the infection). Cell type and time point are not known. The sequencing sample was made of PBMCs or a T cell subset sorted from them (not recorded which). V is TRBV6-2 or TRBV6-3 and J is TRBJ2-3; D uncertain. The CDR3 bases are TGTGCCAGCAGTCGACTTGAATGGAGAGATACGCAGTATTTT. Translating it yields CASSRLEWRDTQYF.